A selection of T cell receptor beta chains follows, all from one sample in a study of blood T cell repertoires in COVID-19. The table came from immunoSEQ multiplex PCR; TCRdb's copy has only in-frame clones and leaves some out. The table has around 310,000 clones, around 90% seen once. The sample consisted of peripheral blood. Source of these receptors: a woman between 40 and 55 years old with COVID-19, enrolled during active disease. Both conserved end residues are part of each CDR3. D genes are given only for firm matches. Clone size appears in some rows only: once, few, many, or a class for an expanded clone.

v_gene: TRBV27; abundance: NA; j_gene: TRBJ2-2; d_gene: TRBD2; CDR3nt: TGTGCCAGCAGTTTTAGACTAGCGGGGGGCACCGGGGAGCTGTTTTTT; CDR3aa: CASSFRLAGGTGELFF
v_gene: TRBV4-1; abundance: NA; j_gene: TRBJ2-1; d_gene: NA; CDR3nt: TGCGCCAGCAGCTCCGGACACTCCGGGCTCAATGAGCAGTTCTTC; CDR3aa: CASSSGHSGLNEQFF
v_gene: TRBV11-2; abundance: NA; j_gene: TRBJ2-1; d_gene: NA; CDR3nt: TGTGCCAGCAGCTTAGCAGTAATCGAACAGGACCTCTACAATGAGCAGTTCTTC; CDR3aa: CASSLAVIEQDLYNEQFF
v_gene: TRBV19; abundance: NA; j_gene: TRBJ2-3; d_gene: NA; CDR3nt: TGTGCCAGTAGTATACGGGGTTCCGCAGATACGCAGTATTTT; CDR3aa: CASSIRGSADTQYF
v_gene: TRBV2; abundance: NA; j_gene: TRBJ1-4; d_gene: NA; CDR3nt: TGTGCCAGCGAACAGGGAGCTAATGAAAAACTGTTTTTT; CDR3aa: CASEQGANEKLFF
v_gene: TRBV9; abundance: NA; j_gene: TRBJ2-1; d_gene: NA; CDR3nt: TGTGCCAGCAGCGTAGCACCCCCACTTAAGAGCTCCTACAATGAGCAGTTCTTC; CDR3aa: CASSVAPPLKSSYNEQFF
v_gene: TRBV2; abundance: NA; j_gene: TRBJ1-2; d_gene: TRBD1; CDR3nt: TGTGCCAGCCGGACAGGGCTGGGAGGCTATGGCTACACCTTC; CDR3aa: CASRTGLGGYGYTF
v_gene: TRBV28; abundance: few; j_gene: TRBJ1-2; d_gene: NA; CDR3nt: TGTGCCAGCAGTTTACATCCCGGGACCGGCGCGGGGGGCTACACCTTC; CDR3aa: CASSLHPGTGAGGYTF
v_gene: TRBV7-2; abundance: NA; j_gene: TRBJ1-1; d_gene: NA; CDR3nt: TGTGCCAGCAGCTTAGTACAGAAAGAAGCTTTCTTT; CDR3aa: CASSLVQKEAFF
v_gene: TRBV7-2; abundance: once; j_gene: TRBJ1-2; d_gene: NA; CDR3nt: TGTGCCAGCAGCTTGACAGACCATCACGGCTATGGCTACACCTTC; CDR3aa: CASSLTDHHGYGYTF
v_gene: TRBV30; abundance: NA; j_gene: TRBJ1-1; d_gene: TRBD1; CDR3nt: TGTGCCTGGAGGCCGGGACAGGAAGCTTTCTTT; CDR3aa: CAWRPGQEAFF
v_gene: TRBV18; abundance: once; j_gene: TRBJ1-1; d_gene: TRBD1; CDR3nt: TGTGCCACCTCTGCGGCAGGACAGGGAGGTACTGAAGCTTTCTTT; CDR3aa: CATSAAGQGGTEAFF
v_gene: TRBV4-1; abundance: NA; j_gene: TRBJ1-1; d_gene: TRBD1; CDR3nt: TGCGCCAGCAGCCAAGATTGGGACAGATTGAACACTGAAGCTTTCTTT; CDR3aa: CASSQDWDRLNTEAFF
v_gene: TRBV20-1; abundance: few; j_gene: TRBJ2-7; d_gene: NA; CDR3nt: TGCAGTGCTAGTTCAAAGGGGTGGTACGAGCAGTACTTC; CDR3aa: CSASSKGWYEQYF
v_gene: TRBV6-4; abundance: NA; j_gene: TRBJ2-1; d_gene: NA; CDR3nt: TGTGCCAGCAGTGCTACAGGTTCCAATGAGCAGTTCTTC; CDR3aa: CASSATGSNEQFF
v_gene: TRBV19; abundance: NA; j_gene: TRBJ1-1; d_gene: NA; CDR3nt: TGTGCCAGTAGTATAGACTCAGGGCATGAAGCTTTCTTT; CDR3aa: CASSIDSGHEAFF
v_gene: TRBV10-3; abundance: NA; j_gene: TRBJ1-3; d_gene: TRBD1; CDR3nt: TGTGCCATTCGGCCGGGACAGGGGCCGATGGGGTCTGGAAACACCATATATTTT; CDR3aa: CAIRPGQGPMGSGNTIYF
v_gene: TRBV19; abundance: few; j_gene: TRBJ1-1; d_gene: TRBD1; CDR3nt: TGTGCCAGTAGTTCTTCGACAGGGCCCTTCACTGAAGCTTTCTTT; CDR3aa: CASSSSTGPFTEAFF
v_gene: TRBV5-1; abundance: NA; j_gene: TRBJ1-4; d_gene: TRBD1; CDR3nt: TGCGCCAGCAGCTTTAATAGGGACAGCGCAAATCGTGAAAAACTGTTTTTT; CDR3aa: CASSFNRDSANREKLFF
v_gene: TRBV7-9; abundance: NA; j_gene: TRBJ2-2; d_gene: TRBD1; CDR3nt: TGTGCCAGCAGCTCCGGGACAGGAAGATCGGGGGAGCTGTTTTTT; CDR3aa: CASSSGTGRSGELFF
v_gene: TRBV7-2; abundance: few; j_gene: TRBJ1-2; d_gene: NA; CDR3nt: TGTGCCAGCAGCTTAAAGTCAGGCTCCTATGGCTACACCTTC; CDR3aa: CASSLKSGSYGYTF
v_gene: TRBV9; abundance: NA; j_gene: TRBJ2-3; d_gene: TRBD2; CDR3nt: TGTGCCAGCGGGACTAGAGGCGGAGATACGCAGTATTTT; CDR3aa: CASGTRGGDTQYF
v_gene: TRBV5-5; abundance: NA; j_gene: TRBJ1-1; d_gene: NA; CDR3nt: TGTGCCAGCAGCTTGGGGCCGAACACTGAAGCTTTCTTT; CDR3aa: CASSLGPNTEAFF
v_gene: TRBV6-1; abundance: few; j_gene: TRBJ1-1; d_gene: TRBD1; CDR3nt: TGTGCCAGCAGTGCCCACCGGGACAGGGTATTCACTGAAGCTTTCTTT; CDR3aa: CASSAHRDRVFTEAFF
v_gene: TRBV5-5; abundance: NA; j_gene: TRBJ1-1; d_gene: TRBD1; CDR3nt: TGTGCCAGCAGTGTCGGGACAGGGTATAACACTGAAGCTTTCTTT; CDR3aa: CASSVGTGYNTEAFF
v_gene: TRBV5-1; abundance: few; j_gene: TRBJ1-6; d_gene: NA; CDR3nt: TGCGCCAGCAGCGCCGACAGGCCGGACTCTTATAATTCACCCCTCCACTTT; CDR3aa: CASSADRPDSYNSPLHF
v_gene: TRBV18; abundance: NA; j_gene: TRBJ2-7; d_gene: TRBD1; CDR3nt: TGTGCCAGCTCACCTCCTGGGGCAGGGGGCCCTTACGAGCAGTACTTC; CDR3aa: CASSPPGAGGPYEQYF
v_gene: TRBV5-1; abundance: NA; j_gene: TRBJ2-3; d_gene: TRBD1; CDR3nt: TGCGCCAGCAGACAGGGGGCGAGCACAGATACGCAGTATTTT; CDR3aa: CASRQGASTDTQYF